These 20 T cell receptor beta chains originate from one sample sequenced in a study of metastatic and nonmetastatic thyroid tumors. TCRdb redid the clone calls on the PCR reads using MiXCR. This sample has about 43,000 clones, with more than 9.5% found just once. Among the patients, none had received any treatment before thyroid surgery. The sequenced sample was blood. These receptors all come from a female donor with papillary thyroid cancer or a benign thyroid nodule (not recorded which). Some clones in this sample may be carry-over from other donors' samples.

This clone was seen at least ten times. The sample holds other DNA sequences that translate to the same CDR3. This rearrangement joins TRBV5-1 to TRBJ2-3; D may be TRBD1 (5 bases). The CDR3 contains 14 residues. Germline lookup yields CDR1 SGHRS and CDR2 YFSETQ. V lost 4 bases and J lost 4, with 13 bases in between. The DNA of the CDR3 is TGCGCCAGCAGCGGTCAGGGTGCTGCAGATACGCAGTATTTT. Amino acids: CASSGQGAADTQYF.

On this clone itself: A much larger clone lies one base from this, so it may be a read error. Other DNA sequences within the sample encode an identical CDR3. V is TRBV19 and J is TRBJ2-7; D ambiguous. The CDR3 extends over 15 amino acids. Trimming took 1 base from V and 3 from J, leaving 13 bases between them. CDR1 LNHDA and CDR2 SQIVND come from the germline V gene (reference sequence). This CDR3 is CASSIVPRSRYEQYF. The CDR3 nucleotides are TGTGCCAGTAGTATAGTCCCCAGGTCCCGCTACGAGCAGTACTTC.

This clone was recorded once. The J gene is TRBJ1-3, the V gene TRBV7-8; weak D call: TRBD1 (5 bases). V was pared by 4 bases and J by 4 bases, with 17 bases between. This CDR3 region has 16 residues. The germline V gene encodes CDR1 SGHVS and CDR2 FQNEAQ. This CDR3 is CASSSPRGALGNTIYF. CDR3 in DNA: TGTGCCAGCAGCTCCCCCCGAGGGGCTCTAGGAAACACCATATATTTT.

To note about this clone: The same CDR3 arises from other DNA sequences in this sample as well. In DNA, the CDR3 is TGCGCCAGCAGCTCAAGCGGTGGCCCCTACGAGCAGTACTTC. It specifies CASSSSGGPYEQYF. This sequence joins TRBV10-2 and TRBJ2-7; possibly TRBD2 for D (5 bases). The CDR3 contains 14 residues. Per the germline V gene, CDR1 is WSHSY and CDR2 is SAAADI. V dropped 6 bases and J dropped 2 bases, with 14 bases sitting between them.

This clone was recorded at least ten times. V usage is TRBV19 and J usage is TRBJ2-6; possible D gene TRBD1, 7 bases. From germline, CDR1 is LNHDA and CDR2 SQIVND (reference sequence). Trimming cost V 4 bases and J 1 base, with 11 bases left between them. The CDR3 extends over 16 amino acids. Here the CDR3 reads CASSTRGASGANVLTF. CDR3 nucleotide sequence: TGTGCCAGTAGTACCAGGGGGGCATCTGGGGCCAACGTCCTGACTTTC.

Details on this clone: A read error may account for a junction end that differs from germline. Other DNA sequences within the sample encode an identical CDR3. The J gene is TRBJ2-3, the V gene TRBV12-3 or TRBV12-4; D gene unclear. This CDR3 is 13 amino acids long. CDR3 in DNA: TGTGCCAGCAGTGCTTTTGCCACAGATACACAGTATTTT. It is translated as CASSAFATDTQYF.

The chain couples TRBV3-1 to TRBJ1-5; D remains unclear. The CDR3 extends over 13 amino acids. Germline values: CDR1 LGHDT, CDR2 YNNKEL (reference sequence). V shed 2 bases and J shed 7 bases, with 9 bases lying between them. The CDR3 protein is CASSQTLGQPQHF. The CDR3 nucleotides read TGTGCCAGCAGCCAAACTCTGGGCCAGCCCCAGCATTTT.

This clone showed up many times. The rearrangement uses TRBV28 and TRBJ2-1; D gene ambiguous. This CDR3 spans 13 amino acids. V was clipped by 3 bases and J by 7 bases, with 10 bases between them. Germline CDR1 MDHEN, CDR2 SYDVKM. The CDR3 DNA reads as TGTGCCAGCAGTTTCGAGCCCCGTAATGAGCAGTTCTTC. It yields the protein CASSFEPRNEQFF.

This clone was detected ten times or more. The chain combines TRBV5-1 with TRBJ1-2, with D perhaps matching TRBD1 (6 bases). CDR1 is SGHRS, CDR2 YFSETQ, per germline. CDR3 size: 14 residues. The ends were cut back, 3 bases at V and 6 bases at J, with 15 bases in the middle. The DNA for the CDR3 is TGCGCCAGCAGCTCCCGACAGGATCTTGATGGCTACACCTTC. Translating gives CASSSRQDLDGYTF.

There are many counts of this clone. This chain joins TRBV29-1 and TRBJ2-1; D ambiguous. Germline lookup yields CDR1 SQVTM and CDR2 ANQGSEA. The CDR3 is made up of 13 amino acids. V lost 5 bases and J lost 0, with 8 bases in between. The CDR3 loop reads CSVPGSSYNEQFF. The CDR3 nucleotides are TGCAGCGTTCCAGGCAGCTCCTACAATGAGCAGTTCTTC.

This clone was found many times. V is TRBV4-1 and J is TRBJ1-1, with D possibly being TRBD1 (5 bases). This CDR3 comprises 15 residues. V was pared by 4 bases and J by 3 bases, with 15 bases between. Germline V gene data show CDR1 as MGHRA and CDR2 as YSYEKL. In DNA form, the CDR3 reads TGCGCCAGCAGCCTGGGGGACCTCCCGGACACTGAAGCTTTCTTT. Translating gives CASSLGDLPDTEAFF.

Note on this clone: This clone may be a read error of a much larger clone one base away. V gene TRBV12-3 or TRBV12-4 combines with J gene TRBJ2-3, with D hard to call. Trimming took off 6 bases at V and 1 base at J, with 8 bases between the two ends. This CDR3 spans 13 amino acids. CDR3 nucleotide sequence: TGTGCCAGCAGCCCGACTTGCACAGATACGCAGTATTTT. This translates into CASSPTCTDTQYF.

Ten or more counts support this clone. V usage is TRBV7-2 and J usage is TRBJ1-2; D not resolved. V shed 2 bases and J shed 6 bases, with 16 bases lying between them. The CDR3 spans 15 residues. Germline lookup yields CDR1 SGHTA and CDR2 FQGNSA. DNA for the CDR3: TGTGCCAGCAGCTTACGGCAGGACCAAATTCATGGCTACACCTTC. Protein product: CASSLRQDQIHGYTF.

On this clone itself: With a much larger clone just one base away, this may be a read error. The gene calls are TRBV12-3 or TRBV12-4 and TRBJ2-3; no clear D gene. The V end lost 7 bases, the J end lost 7 bases, and 15 bases lay between the germline ends. The CDR3 loop spans 13 amino acids. The CDR3 DNA reads as TGTGCCAGCACCTCTAGAGGCTTATATACGCAGTATTTT. Its protein product is CASTSRGLYTQYF.

This clone was detected many times. This sequence joins TRBV5-1 and TRBJ2-5; no clear D gene. From germline, CDR1 is SGHRS and CDR2 YFSETQ. With 5 bases removed from V and 5 bases from J, the gap between germline ends came to 22 bases. CDR3 size: 16 residues. This CDR3 is CASSLGDQRSWETQYF. CDR3 DNA: TGCGCCAGCAGTTTAGGAGACCAGAGATCTTGGGAGACCCAGTACTTC.

The sample holds a few counts of this clone. Given a much more abundant clone one base away, this may be a read error. This sequence joins TRBV2 and TRBJ2-4; unclear D gene. Per the germline V gene, CDR1 is SNHLY and CDR2 is FYNNEI. The CDR3 consists of 13 residues. CDR3 DNA sequence: TGTGCCAGCAGTGAAGACCGTAGAAACATTAAGTACTTC. Its protein is CASSEDRRNIKYF.

This clone was picked up many times. In DNA, the CDR3 is TGTGCCAGCACCCCGGCGGGAGTAAGAGACAATGAGCAGTTCTTC. Protein: CASTPAGVRDNEQFF. The rearrangement uses TRBV28 and TRBJ2-1, with 7 bases lining up with TRBD2. Germline CDR1 and CDR2: MDHEN and SYDVKM. The CDR3 length is 15 residues. The trim removed 7 bases at V and 5 bases at J, leaving 11 bases unmatched.

This clone was observed many times. This chain joins TRBV11-2 and TRBJ2-1; 8 nucleotides line up with TRBD2. This CDR3 spans 15 amino acids. V was clipped by 1 base and J by 5 bases; unmatched bases: 4. In germline, CDR1 is SGHAT, CDR2 FQNNGV. CDR3 region: CASSLAIAGNNEQFF. CDR3 DNA: TGTGCCAGCAGCTTAGCGATAGCGGGAAACAATGAGCAGTTCTTC.

This clone was picked up many times. V is TRBV5-6 and J is TRBJ2-1; TRBD2 aligns across 7 bases. The junction had 9 bases not matched to a gene; V was cut back by 2 bases and J by 10 bases. The CDR3 is 14 amino acids. CDR1 and CDR2 from the germline V gene are SGHDT and YYEEEE. The chain's CDR3 is CASSLLAGGGEQFF. The CDR3 nucleotides read TGTGCCAGCAGCTTATTAGCGGGCGGAGGGGAGCAGTTCTTC.

Many counts were recorded for this clone. The V gene is TRBV5-4, the J gene TRBJ1-4; 8 nucleotides line up with TRBD1. Unmatched junction bases numbered 6, after V lost 5 bases and J lost 6 bases. The CDR3 sequence is 14 residues long. Germline values: CDR1 SGHNT, CDR2 YYREEE (reference sequence). The CDR3 nucleotides read TGTGCCAGCAGTAGACAGGGGCAGGATGAAAAACTGTTTTTT. Its translation is CASSRQGQDEKLFF.